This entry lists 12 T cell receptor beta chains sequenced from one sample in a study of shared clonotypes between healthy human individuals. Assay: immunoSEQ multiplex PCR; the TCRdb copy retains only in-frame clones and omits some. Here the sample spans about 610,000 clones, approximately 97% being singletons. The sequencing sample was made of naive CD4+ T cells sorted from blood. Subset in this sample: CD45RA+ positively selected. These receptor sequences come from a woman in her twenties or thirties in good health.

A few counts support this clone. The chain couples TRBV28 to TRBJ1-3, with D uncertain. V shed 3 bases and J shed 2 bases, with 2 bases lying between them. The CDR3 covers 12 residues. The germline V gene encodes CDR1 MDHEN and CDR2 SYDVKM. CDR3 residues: CASSFPGNTIYF. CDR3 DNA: TGTGCCAGCAGTTTTCCTGGAAACACCATATATTTT.

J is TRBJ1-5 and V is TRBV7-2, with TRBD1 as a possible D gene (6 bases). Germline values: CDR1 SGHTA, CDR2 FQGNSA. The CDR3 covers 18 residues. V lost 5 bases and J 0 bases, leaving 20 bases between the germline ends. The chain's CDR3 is CASSPRGPAGYSNQPQHF. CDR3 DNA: TGTGCCAGCAGCCCCAGGGGACCTGCGGGCTATAGCAATCAGCCCCAGCATTTT.

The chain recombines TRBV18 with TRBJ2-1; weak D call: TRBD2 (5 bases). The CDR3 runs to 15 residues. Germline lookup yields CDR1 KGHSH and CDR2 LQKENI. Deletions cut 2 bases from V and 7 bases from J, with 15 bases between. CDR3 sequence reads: CASSPARTLANEQFF. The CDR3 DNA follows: TGTGCCAGCTCACCAGCTAGGACTCTGGCGAATGAGCAGTTCTTC.

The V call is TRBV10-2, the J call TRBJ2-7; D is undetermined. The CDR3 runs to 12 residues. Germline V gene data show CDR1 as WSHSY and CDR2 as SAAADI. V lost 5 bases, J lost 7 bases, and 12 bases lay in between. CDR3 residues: CASSLGYEEQYF. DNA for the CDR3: TGCGCCAGCAGTCTCGGATATGAGGAGCAGTACTTC.

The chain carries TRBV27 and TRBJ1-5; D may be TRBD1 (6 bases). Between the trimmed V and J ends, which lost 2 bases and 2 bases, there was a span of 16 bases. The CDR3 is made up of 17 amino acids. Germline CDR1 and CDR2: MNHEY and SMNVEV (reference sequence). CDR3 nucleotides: TGTGCCAGCAGTTTACGGGGGGGGGCTTTTGGCAATCAGCCCCAGCATTTT. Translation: CASSLRGGAFGNQPQHF.

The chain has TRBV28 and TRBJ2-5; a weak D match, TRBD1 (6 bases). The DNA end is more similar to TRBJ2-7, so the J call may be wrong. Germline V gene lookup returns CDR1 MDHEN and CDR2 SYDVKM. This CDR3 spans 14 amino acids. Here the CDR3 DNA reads TGTGCCAGCAGCCCGGACAGTCTAAGTAGCGAGCAGTACTTC. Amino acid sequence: CASSPDSLSSEQYF.

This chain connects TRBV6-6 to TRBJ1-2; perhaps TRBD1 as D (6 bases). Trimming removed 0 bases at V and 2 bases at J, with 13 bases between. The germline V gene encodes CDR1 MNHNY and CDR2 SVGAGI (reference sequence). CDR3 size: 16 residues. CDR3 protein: CASSYSFQGTNYGYTF. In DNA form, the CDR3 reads TGTGCCAGCAGTTACTCGTTCCAGGGGACGAACTATGGCTACACCTTC.

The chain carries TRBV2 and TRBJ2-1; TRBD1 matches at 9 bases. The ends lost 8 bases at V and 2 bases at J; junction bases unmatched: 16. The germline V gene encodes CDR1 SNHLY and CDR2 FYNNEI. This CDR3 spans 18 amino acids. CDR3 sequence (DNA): TGTGCCAGCTCAGGGACAGGGTGGTTGGCGGGAGCCTACAATGAGCAGTTCTTC. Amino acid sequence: CASSGTGWLAGAYNEQFF.

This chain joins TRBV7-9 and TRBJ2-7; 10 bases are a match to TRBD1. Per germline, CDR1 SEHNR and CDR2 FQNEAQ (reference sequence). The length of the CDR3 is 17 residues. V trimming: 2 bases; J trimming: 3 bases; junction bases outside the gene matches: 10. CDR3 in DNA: TGTGCCAGCAGCTTAATGATGGGGACAGGGGTTATCTACGAGCAGTACTTC. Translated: CASSLMMGTGVIYEQYF.

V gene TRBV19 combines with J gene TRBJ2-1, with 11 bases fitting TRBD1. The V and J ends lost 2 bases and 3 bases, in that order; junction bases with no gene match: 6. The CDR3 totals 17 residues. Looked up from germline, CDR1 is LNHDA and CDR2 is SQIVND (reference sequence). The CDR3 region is CASSISTGTGGYNEQFF. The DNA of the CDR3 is TGTGCCAGTAGTATATCCACCGGGACAGGGGGCTACAATGAGCAGTTCTTC.

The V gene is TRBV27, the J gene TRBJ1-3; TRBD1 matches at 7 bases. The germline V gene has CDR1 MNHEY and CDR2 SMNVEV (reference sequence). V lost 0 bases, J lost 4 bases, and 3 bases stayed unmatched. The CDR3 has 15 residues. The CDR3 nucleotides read TGTGCCAGCAGTTTATCCGGCAGGGGGGGAAACACCATATATTTT. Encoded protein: CASSLSGRGGNTIYF.

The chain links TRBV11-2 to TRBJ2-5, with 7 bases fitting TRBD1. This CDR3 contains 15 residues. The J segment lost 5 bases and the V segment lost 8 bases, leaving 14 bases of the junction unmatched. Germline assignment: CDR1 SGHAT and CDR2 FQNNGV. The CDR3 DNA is TGTGCCAGCCACAGCAGGGGGAGCCCCGGGGAGACCCAGTACTTC. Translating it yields CASHSRGSPGETQYF.